The clone carrying this T cell receptor beta chain has a count of ten or more. Its target is unknown. This entry comes from a study of early T cells in non-severe SARS-CoV-2 infection. Findings and caveats of the study: Using VDJdb, the matching emphasized anti-spike CD8 responses while missing private and CD4 specificities.

Germline loops: CDR1 MDHEN, CDR2 SYDVKM. The CDR3 covers 18 residues. J gave up 0 bases and V 10 bases, and 16 bases lay outside the gene matches. Researchers attached unique molecular identifiers to individual cDNA molecules. TCRdb processed the 5' RACE reads anew with MiXCR; each CDR3 protein has one entry. The table records 45,000 to 65,000 distinct CDR3 sequences, around 10% of them present only once. Sequencing was performed on whole blood, taken at baseline. The chain combines TRBV28 with TRBJ1-5, with 9 nucleotides matching TRBD1. The source is an adult who was a healthcare worker with PCR-confirmed SARS-CoV-2 infection or an uninfected control (not recorded which). Here the CDR3 reads CATVPRDRDWDSNQPQHF. In DNA form, the CDR3 reads TGTGCCACCGTACCCCGGGACAGGGACTGGGATAGCAATCAGCCCCAGCATTTT.